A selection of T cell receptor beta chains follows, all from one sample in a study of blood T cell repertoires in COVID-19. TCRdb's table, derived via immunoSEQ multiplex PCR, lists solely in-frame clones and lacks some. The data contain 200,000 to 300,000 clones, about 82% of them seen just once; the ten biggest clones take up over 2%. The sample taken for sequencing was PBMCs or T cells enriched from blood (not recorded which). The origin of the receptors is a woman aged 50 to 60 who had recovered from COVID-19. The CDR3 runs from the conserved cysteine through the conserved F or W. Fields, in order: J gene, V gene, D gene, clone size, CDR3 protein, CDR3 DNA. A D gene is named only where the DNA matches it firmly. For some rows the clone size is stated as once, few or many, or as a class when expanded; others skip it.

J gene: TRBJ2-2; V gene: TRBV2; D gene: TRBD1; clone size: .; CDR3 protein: CASIAGTGRPGKAGELFF; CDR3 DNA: TGTGCCAGCATTGCGGGGACAGGGCGGCCGGGAAAGGCCGGGGAGCTGTTTTTT
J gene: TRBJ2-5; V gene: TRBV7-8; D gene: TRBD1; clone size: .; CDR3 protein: CASSSPGTGKKTQYF; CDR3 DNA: TGTGCCAGCAGCTCCCCCGGGACAGGGAAGAAGACCCAGTACTTC
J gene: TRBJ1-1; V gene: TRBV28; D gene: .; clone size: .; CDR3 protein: CASTESARGAFF; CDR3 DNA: TGTGCCAGCACCGAATCCGCGCGGGGAGCTTTCTTT
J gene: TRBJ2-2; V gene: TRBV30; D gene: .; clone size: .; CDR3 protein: CAWSKGWGGELFF; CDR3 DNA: TGTGCCTGGAGCAAGGGGTGGGGCGGGGAGCTGTTTTTT
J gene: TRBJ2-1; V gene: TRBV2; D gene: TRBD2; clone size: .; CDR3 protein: CASSESLAGVNEQFF; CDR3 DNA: TGTGCCAGCAGTGAAAGTCTAGCGGGGGTGAATGAGCAGTTCTTC
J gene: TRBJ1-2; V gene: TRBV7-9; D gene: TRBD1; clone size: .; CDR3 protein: CASSLDVRGDGYTF; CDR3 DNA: TGTGCCAGCAGCTTAGATGTCAGGGGGGACGGCTACACCTTC
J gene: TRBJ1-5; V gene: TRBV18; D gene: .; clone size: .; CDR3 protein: CASSPTGDSNQPQHF; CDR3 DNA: TGTGCCAGCTCACCAACGGGGGATAGCAATCAGCCCCAGCATTTT
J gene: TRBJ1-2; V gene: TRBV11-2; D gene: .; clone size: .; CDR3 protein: CASSSAEGSGIGYTF; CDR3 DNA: TGTGCCAGCAGCTCGGCAGAAGGCTCCGGGATCGGCTACACCTTC
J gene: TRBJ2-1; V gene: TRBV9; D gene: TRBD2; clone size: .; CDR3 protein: CASSPSLAGLGYNEQFF; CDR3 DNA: TGTGCCAGCAGCCCAAGCCTAGCCGGACTAGGGTACAATGAGCAGTTCTTC
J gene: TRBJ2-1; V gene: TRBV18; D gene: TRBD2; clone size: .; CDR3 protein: CASSPRGIGGGDEQFF; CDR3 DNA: TGTGCCAGCTCACCACGAGGGATCGGGGGGGGCGATGAGCAGTTCTTC
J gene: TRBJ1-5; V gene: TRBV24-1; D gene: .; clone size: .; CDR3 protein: CATRGAVNQPQHF; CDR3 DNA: TGTGCCACCAGGGGGGCAGTTAATCAGCCCCAGCATTTT
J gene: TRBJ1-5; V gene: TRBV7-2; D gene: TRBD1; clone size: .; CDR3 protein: CASSSRWTGSQPQHF; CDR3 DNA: TGTGCCAGCAGCTCCCGATGGACAGGGTCCCAGCCCCAGCATTTT
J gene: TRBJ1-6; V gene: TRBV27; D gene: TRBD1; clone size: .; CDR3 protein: CASGGQGTRSPLHF; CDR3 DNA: TGTGCCAGCGGAGGACAGGGAACGCGTTCACCCCTCCACTTT
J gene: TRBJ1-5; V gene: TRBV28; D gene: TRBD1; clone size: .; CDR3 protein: CASRPRDRGNQPQHF; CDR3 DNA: TGTGCCAGCAGACCACGGGACAGGGGGAATCAGCCCCAGCATTTT
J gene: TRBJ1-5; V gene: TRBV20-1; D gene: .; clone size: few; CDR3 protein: CSAWSGPQHF; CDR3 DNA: TGCAGTGCATGGTCCGGGCCCCAGCATTTT
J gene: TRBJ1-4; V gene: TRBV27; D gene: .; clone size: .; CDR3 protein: CASSLWAANEKLFF; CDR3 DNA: TGTGCCAGCAGTTTATGGGCAGCTAATGAAAAACTGTTTTTT